Following are 22 T cell receptor beta chains from one sample sequenced in a study of blood T cell repertoires in COVID-19. The repertoire was sequenced with immunoSEQ multiplex PCR; TCRdb's copy has only in-frame clones and lacks some. In the table there are 200,000 to 250,000 clones, 90% of which are singletons. Source material: PBMCs or T cells enriched from blood (not recorded which). The receptors derive from a man younger than 40 who had recovered from COVID-19.

The chain employs TRBV1 and TRBJ2-7; the table's TRBD2 call for D was not verified on the DNA. TRBV1 is given as a pseudogene. This CDR3 has 17 amino acids. As DNA, the CDR3 is TGCACCAGCAGCCAGGCTCCTAAGGGGGGGGACTCCTACGAGCAGTACTTC. Translating it yields CTSSQAPKGGDSYEQYF.

This clone came up a few times. The CDR3 spells CASSLDGARGYTF. As DNA, the CDR3 is TGCGCCAGCAGCTTGGATGGCGCGAGGGGCTACACCTTC. The chain recombines TRBV5-1 with TRBJ1-2; no firm D call. In germline, CDR1 is SGHRS, CDR2 YFSETQ. The CDR3 runs 13 residues. The ends were cut back, 0 bases at V and 8 bases at J, with 11 bases in the middle.

The DNA for the CDR3 is TGTGCCAGTAAAGACAGAAGCACAGATACGCAGTATTTT. Its translation is CASKDRSTDTQYF. This sequence joins TRBV19 and TRBJ2-3; a possible D gene is TRBD1 (5 bases). The CDR3 spans 13 residues. Trimming took 7 bases from V and 0 from J, leaving 8 bases between them. Germline V lookup: CDR1 LNHDA, CDR2 SQIVND (reference sequence).

The rearrangement uses TRBV12-3 or TRBV12-4 and TRBJ1-3, with TRBD1 matching over 8 bases. V shed 6 bases and J 4 bases; nucleotides not matched to a gene: 2. The CDR3 consists of 13 residues. CDR3 sequence reads: CASSTGGGNTIYF. CDR3 DNA: TGTGCCAGCAGCACAGGGGGAGGAAACACCATATATTTT.

A single count supports this clone. The chain combines TRBV7-9 with TRBJ1-2, with 7 nucleotides matching TRBD1. This CDR3 region has 15 residues. The V gene end was trimmed by 5 bases and the J gene end by 5 bases; junction bases not matched to a gene: 11. The germline CDR1 and CDR2 sequences are SEHNR and FQNEAQ (reference sequence). The CDR3, as DNA: TGTGCCAGCAGCGTGACCGGGACAGTGGGATATGGCTACACCTTC. Translated, it gives CASSVTGTVGYGYTF.

This clone was detected once. This rearrangement joins TRBV29-1 to TRBJ1-2, with D perhaps matching TRBD1 (6 bases). Trimming shortened V by 3 bases and J by 4 bases, and 18 bases separated the two germline ends. This CDR3 contains 15 residues. The germline V gene encodes CDR1 SQVTM and CDR2 ANQGSEA. The CDR3 protein is CSVEPRPTGRYGYTF. CDR3 DNA: TGCAGCGTTGAGCCACGGCCCACAGGGCGCTATGGCTACACCTTC.

The genes are TRBV30 and TRBJ2-1; maybe TRBD2 (5 bases). Deletions cut 4 bases from V and 2 bases from J, with 9 bases between. The germline V gene has CDR1 GTSNPN and CDR2 SVGIG (reference sequence). This CDR3 contains 13 residues. CDR3 loop: CAWTGSPYNEQFF. As DNA, the CDR3 is TGTGCCTGGACTGGGAGCCCCTACAATGAGCAGTTCTTC.

This sequence joins TRBV19 and TRBJ1-2; 11 bases match TRBD1. Trimming took 0 bases from V and 7 from J; bases not matched to a gene: 4. The CDR3 is 15 amino acids. Per germline, CDR1 LNHDA and CDR2 SQIVND (reference sequence). In DNA form, the CDR3 reads TGTGCCAGTAGTATAGATGGACAGGGGGCGCGTGGCTACACCTTC. It codes for CASSIDGQGARGYTF.

Details on this clone: The CDR3 ends on some other residue instead of the conserved phenylalanine or tryptophan, so this is likely a read error. The limits of the CDR3 on the DNA are not certain, so only TCRdb's listed CDR3 is given. The chain links TRBV24-1 to TRBJ2-7; the table's D call, TRBD1, has no DNA check behind it. The germline gives CDR1 KGHDR, CDR2 SFDVKD. The length of the CDR3 is 10 amino acids, counting both ends. CDR3 loop: CATSYGRSFD.

The V gene is TRBV14, the J gene TRBJ2-3, with a weak D call TRBD1 (5 bases). The length of the CDR3 is 18 residues. CDR1 and CDR2 (germline): SGHDN, FVKESK. Trimming removed 0 bases from V and 4 bases from J, with 20 bases in between. DNA of the CDR3: TGTGCCAGCAGCCAAGACTTGGTTGCGGCAGGGATGGCAGATACGCAGTATTTT. As protein: CASSQDLVAAGMADTQYF.

The V gene is TRBV15, the J gene TRBJ2-7, with D perhaps TRBD1 (5 bases). In germline, CDR1 is LNHNV, CDR2 YYDKDF (reference sequence). Trimming stripped 0 bases from V and 4 bases from J, with 7 bases between. This CDR3 contains 13 residues. CDR3 sequence reads: CATSRDRQYEQYF. The CDR3 DNA reads as TGTGCCACCAGCAGAGACCGACAGTACGAGCAGTACTTC.

This clone has only one observation. This rearrangement joins TRBV11-2 to TRBJ2-1; 7 bases align to TRBD2. From germline, CDR1 is SGHAT and CDR2 FQNNGV. V dropped 3 bases and J dropped 4; count of bases not matched to a gene: 9. This CDR3 is built from 16 residues. Here the CDR3 reads CASSLNTGTTYNEQFF. The CDR3 DNA reads as TGTGCCAGCAGCTTGAATACCGGGACTACATACAATGAGCAGTTCTTC.

This chain uses TRBV9 with TRBJ2-3; the match to TRBD2 covers 7 bases. Looked up from germline, CDR1 is SGDLS and CDR2 is YYNGEE. V was clipped by 0 bases and J by 0 bases; unmatched bases: 4. This CDR3 is 16 amino acids long. The CDR3 is CASSVGGGISTDTQYF. The CDR3 coding sequence is TGTGCCAGCAGCGTAGGCGGGGGAATCAGCACAGATACGCAGTATTTT.

V is TRBV29-1 and J is TRBJ1-4; D remains ambiguous. The CDR3 spans 11 residues. Per germline, CDR1 SQVTM and CDR2 ANQGSEA. V lost 7 bases and J 4 bases, leaving 7 bases between the germline ends. This CDR3 is CSGQINEKLFF. The CDR3 bases are TGCAGCGGGCAGATTAATGAAAAACTGTTTTTT. Full variable domain (rest looked up from reference TRBV29-1 and TRBJ1-4): SAVISQKPSRDICQRGTSLTIQCQVDSQVTMMFWYRQQPGQSLTLIATANQGSEATYESGFVIDKFPISRPNLTFSTLTVSNMSPEDSSIYLCSGQINEKLFFGSGTQLSVL.

The chain is built from TRBV7-2 and TRBJ2-1; 8 bases line up with TRBD1. This CDR3 is built from 17 residues. With 4 bases clipped from V and 0 bases from J, the junction kept 8 bases outside the gene matches. Germline CDR1 SGHTA, CDR2 FQGNSA. CDR3 nucleotides: TGTGCCAGCAGCTCCCGACAGGGGAGAAGCTCCTACAATGAGCAGTTCTTC. Amino acids: CASSSRQGRSSYNEQFF.

V usage is TRBV12-3 or TRBV12-4 and J usage is TRBJ1-1; D might be TRBD1 (5 bases). Trimming removed 3 bases at V and 6 bases at J, with 8 bases between. The CDR3 extends over 12 amino acids. The CDR3 nucleotides are TGTGCCAGCAGTTTTTCAGGGTCTGAAGCTTTCTTT. It is translated as CASSFSGSEAFF.

V is TRBV6-5 and J is TRBJ1-1; 7 bases are shared with TRBD1. CDR1 MNHEY and CDR2 SVGAGI come from the germline V gene. The CDR3 covers 13 residues. Trimming took 8 bases from V and 3 from J; bases not matched to a gene: 6. In nucleotides, the CDR3 is TGTGCCAGCGGGGAGACAGGGTACACTGAAGCTTTCTTT. It translates to CASGETGYTEAFF.

The chain links TRBV3-1 (or the pseudogene TRBV3-2) to TRBJ2-7, with TRBD2 matching over 7 bases. Germline CDR1 LGHDT, CDR2 YNNKEL (reference sequence). This CDR3 region has 15 residues. With V trimmed by 5 bases and J by 2 bases, 9 bases remained unmatched. For the CDR3, the DNA is TGTGCCAGCAGCAAGAGGATGCGGGAGACCTACGAGCAGTACTTC. As protein: CASSKRMRETYEQYF.

The chain uses TRBV30 and TRBJ2-7, with D tentatively TRBD2 (6 bases). Trimming removed 3 bases from V and 2 bases from J, with 17 bases in between. There are 15 residues in the CDR3. Germline CDR1 GTSNPN, CDR2 SVGIG (reference sequence). The CDR3 spells CAWRSSGLRAYEQYF. The DNA for the CDR3 is TGTGCCTGGAGGTCCTCGGGACTCCGTGCCTACGAGCAGTACTTC.

V and J are TRBV12-3 or TRBV12-4 and TRBJ1-4, with D possibly TRBD1 on 6 matching bases. This CDR3 has 11 residues. Trimming cost V 6 bases and J 12 bases, with 11 bases left between them. DNA for the CDR3: TGTGCCAGCAGCCTACAGGGTCAACTGTTTTTT. Translating it yields CASSLQGQLFF.

The V gene is TRBV7-8, the J gene TRBJ1-1; possibly TRBD1 for D (6 bases). Germline CDR1 reads SGHVS; CDR2 reads FQNEAQ. The V gene lost 3 bases and the J gene lost 6 bases, with 17 bases spanning the gap. The CDR3 is 15 amino acids. The CDR3 sequence is CASSLPPLGGAEAFF. CDR3 bases: TGTGCCAGCAGCTTGCCCCCACTAGGGGGGGCTGAAGCTTTCTTT.

The CDR3 nucleotides read TGTGCCAGCAGTTGGGGACAGGGGTCTGAAAAACTGTTTTTT. Protein product: CASSWGQGSEKLFF. This chain connects TRBV27 to TRBJ1-4; 10 bases fit TRBD1. The CDR3 is 14 amino acids. The trim removed 4 bases at V and 7 bases at J, leaving 3 bases unmatched. Germline V lookup: CDR1 MNHEY, CDR2 SMNVEV (reference sequence).